A single sample gave rise to the 30 T cell receptor beta chains below, sequenced in a study of T cells in AML relapse after transplant. TCR alpha and beta chains were amplified from RNA by modified RACE PCR. Each CDR3 protein gets one entry after TCRdb re-called the PCR reads with MiXCR. This repertoire shows about 3,500 distinct CDR3 sequences, around a tenth found once; its top ten account for 32%. This material consisted of bone marrow, either the whole sample or a sorted T cell fraction (not recorded which), taken in complete remission. The receptors shown here come from a human donor who had a stem cell transplant for acute myeloid leukemia. Some T cells may originate from the graft donor.

This sequence joins TRBV18 and TRBJ1-2; D uncertain. Trimming pared 2 bases from V and 6 bases from J, leaving 13 bases between. This CDR3 spans 14 amino acids. The germline CDR1 and CDR2 sequences are KGHSH and LQKENI. The CDR3 spells CASSPRELADGYTF. Written as DNA, the CDR3 is TGTGCCAGCTCACCAAGGGAATTAGCTGATGGCTACACCTTC.

V usage is TRBV10-3 and J usage is TRBJ1-2, with 7 nucleotides matching TRBD1. V gave up 10 bases and J gave up 1 base; unmatched junction bases: 9. The CDR3 has 14 amino acids. Germline values: CDR1 ENHRY, CDR2 SYGVKD. CDR3 in amino acids: CATLEDRRNYGYTF. The CDR3 nucleotides read TGTGCCACCTTGGAGGACAGGCGTAACTATGGCTACACCTTC.

By sample share, this clonotype is medium-sized. The gene calls are TRBV5-6 and TRBJ1-2, with 9 bases matching TRBD1. Trimming took 4 bases from V and 0 from J; bases not matched to a gene: 7. Germline CDR1 reads SGHDT; CDR2 reads YYEEEE. The CDR3 loop spans 16 amino acids. CDR3 DNA: TGTGCCAGCAGCCTCGGACAGGGGAGGTCTAACTATGGCTACACCTTC. This gives the protein CASSLGQGRSNYGYTF. The full variable domain, its missing parts supplied by reference TRBV5-6 and TRBJ1-2, is DAGVTQSPTHLIKTRGQQVTLRCSPKSGHDTVSWYQQALGQGPQFIFQYYEEEERQRGNFPDRFSGHQFPNYSSELNVNALLLGDSALYLCASSLGQGRSNYGYTFGSGTRLTVV.

In its sample, this clonotype was seen a few times. The V and J genes are TRBV5-6 and TRBJ2-3, with TRBD2 matching over 8 bases. Germline V CDR1 and CDR2: SGHDT, YYEEEE. Trimming at V came to 2 bases and at J to 3 bases, leaving 2 bases not matched to a gene. The length of the CDR3 is 14 residues. The DNA for the CDR3 is TGTGCCAGCAGCTTAGCGGGGGAAACAGATACGCAGTATTTT. This gives the protein CASSLAGETDTQYF.

Many counts were recorded for this clonotype. The chain couples TRBV7-9 to TRBJ1-6; D is ambiguous. The CDR3 is made up of 15 amino acids. The germline V gene encodes CDR1 SEHNR and CDR2 FQNEAQ (reference sequence). V was clipped by 3 bases and J by 0 bases, with 6 bases between them. The CDR3 here is CASSFSSSYNSPLHF. The DNA for the CDR3 is TGTGCCAGCAGCTTTAGCAGCTCCTATAATTCACCCCTCCACTTT.

This clonotype is labeled medium-sized (0.01 to 0.1%). V and J are TRBV4-1 and TRBJ2-1; 10 bases match TRBD1. CDR3 length: 16 residues. Germline V gene lookup returns CDR1 MGHRA and CDR2 YSYEKL. The ends lost 0 bases at V and 9 bases at J; junction bases unmatched: 8. CDR3 sequence: CASSQDSRDRGPEQFF. DNA for the CDR3: TGCGCCAGCAGCCAAGATTCTCGGGACAGGGGCCCTGAGCAGTTCTTC.

This clonotype is medium-sized (0.01 to 0.1%). This chain uses TRBV11-1 with TRBJ2-1; TRBD2 is a possible D gene (6 bases). CDR1 is SGHAT, CDR2 FQDESV, per germline (reference sequence). With 3 bases removed from V and 4 bases from J, the gap between germline ends came to 13 bases. The CDR3 length is 15 residues. In nucleotides, the CDR3 is TGTGCCAGCAGCTTGGATCTCAGCGGGTACAATGAGCAGTTCTTC. This encodes CASSLDLSGYNEQFF.

Remarks on this clonotype: This could be a read error, since a much larger clone is one nucleotide away. The chain employs TRBV28 and TRBJ2-2; 7 bases match TRBD1. The germline gives CDR1 MDHEN, CDR2 SYDVKM. This CDR3 region has 15 residues. The CDR3 DNA reads as TGTGCCAACAGTGAGACGGACAGGACCTTCTTAAAGCTGTTTTTT. Amino acids: CANSETDRTFLKLFF.

This clonotype has a handful of counts. The J gene is TRBJ2-1, the V gene TRBV7-2; the D gene could be TRBD1 or TRBD2 (5 bases each). Trimming removed 2 bases from V and 2 bases from J, with 10 bases in between. Germline V gene sequence: CDR1 SGHTA, CDR2 FQGNSA. CDR3 length: 15 residues. CDR3 sequence reads: CASSLSGTPYNEQFF. The CDR3 DNA reads as TGTGCCAGCAGCTTATCGGGGACCCCCTACAATGAGCAGTTCTTC.

By sample fraction, this clonotype is medium-sized (0.01 to 0.1%). V usage is TRBV4-3 and J usage is TRBJ2-5, with D possibly matching TRBD2 (6 bases). In germline, CDR1 is LGHNA, CDR2 YSLEER. The V gene lost 1 base and the J gene lost 2 bases, with 11 bases spanning the gap. The CDR3 contains 15 residues. The CDR3 reads CASSQGSGLQETQYF. For the CDR3, the DNA is TGCGCCAGCAGCCAAGGCTCGGGACTGCAAGAGACCCAGTACTTC.

In its sample, this clonotype is medium-sized. The rearrangement uses TRBV20-1 and TRBJ2-3; 14 nucleotides match TRBD2. CDR1 and CDR2 from the germline V gene are DFQATT and SNEGSKA (reference sequence). V lost 6 bases to trimming and J lost 5 bases; unmatched junction nucleotides: 10. CDR3 size: 16 residues. The CDR3 protein is CSARKTSGGVGDTQYF. CDR3 sequence (DNA): TGCAGTGCCAGAAAGACTAGCGGGGGGGTTGGAGATACGCAGTATTTT.

This clonotype is medium-sized. CDR3 in DNA: TGTGCCAGCAGTGAGGATCCCGGCCCCCACAATGAGCAGTTCTTC. Translated, it gives CASSEDPGPHNEQFF. The chain links TRBV6-4 to TRBJ2-1; D remains unclear. Germline lookup yields CDR1 MRHNA and CDR2 SNTAGT. V shed 3 bases and J shed 5 bases, with 14 bases lying between them. This CDR3 comprises 15 residues.

This clonotype qualifies as medium-sized (0.01 to 0.1%). The chain combines TRBV6-5 with TRBJ2-1; TRBD2 aligns across 9 bases. V was clipped by 5 bases and J by 3 bases; unmatched bases: 5. CDR3 length: 15 residues. Germline CDR1 reads MNHEY; CDR2 reads SVGAGI. In DNA form, the CDR3 reads TGTGCCAGCAGTCGTATAGCGGGGGACTACAATGAGCAGTTCTTC. Protein sequence: CASSRIAGDYNEQFF.

This clonotype was observed at least ten times. The chain combines TRBV7-8 with TRBJ1-6; D perhaps matches TRBD1 (5 bases). The germline CDR1 and CDR2 sequences are SGHVS and FQNEAQ. CDR3 length equals 16 residues. V was clipped by 5 bases and J by 2 bases, with 13 bases between them. DNA of the CDR3: TGTGCCAGCAGCCTCACTGGAGGGGCCTATAATTCACCCCTCCACTTT. Translated: CASSLTGGAYNSPLHF.

This clonotype is medium-sized by share. The V and J genes are TRBV4-3 and TRBJ2-3, with TRBD1 as a possible D gene (6 bases). Trimming pared 4 bases from V and 1 base from J, leaving 9 bases between. CDR3 length equals 14 residues. Germline lookup yields CDR1 LGHNA and CDR2 YSLEER. The CDR3 here is CASSPEGGTDTQYF. The CDR3 DNA sequence: TGCGCCAGCAGCCCAGAGGGGGGCACAGATACGCAGTATTTT.

By share, this clonotype ranks as medium-sized. The chain combines TRBV10-3 with TRBJ2-5; no firm D call. The V end was cut by 9 bases, the J end by 5 bases, with 13 bases between. CDR1 ENHRY and CDR2 SYGVKD come from the germline V gene. The CDR3 contains 12 residues. CDR3 in DNA: TGTGCCATTGGACCCACTCGGGAGACCCAGTACTTC. Its protein product is CAIGPTRETQYF.

Many counts were recorded for this clonotype. This chain joins TRBV20-1 and TRBJ2-5; D perhaps matches TRBD1 (5 bases). The V end was cut by 0 bases, the J end by 2 bases, with 16 bases between. The V gene's germline CDR1 is DFQATT and CDR2 SNEGSKA (reference sequence). CDR3 size: 16 residues. CDR3 residues: CSARDHPGAQQETQYF. The CDR3 coding sequence is TGCAGTGCTAGAGATCACCCTGGGGCCCAGCAAGAGACCCAGTACTTC.

This clonotype was detected ten times or more. DNA for the CDR3: TGTGCCAGCAGTTACCTGGGACTTCGCACAGATACGCAGTATTTT. Its translation is CASSYLGLRTDTQYF. This chain uses TRBV6-2 or TRBV6-3 with TRBJ2-3; a possible D gene is TRBD2 (6 bases). The CDR3 has 15 residues. CDR1 is MNHEY, CDR2 SVGEGT, per germline. V lost 2 bases and J lost 1, with 10 bases in between.

This clonotype is classed as medium-sized. V usage is TRBV12-3 or TRBV12-4 and J usage is TRBJ2-7; possibly TRBD1 for D (6 bases). The V end was cut by 6 bases, the J end by 12 bases, with 15 bases between. The CDR3 has 11 amino acids. The CDR3, as DNA: TGTGCCAGCAGCAACGACAGGACCCTGTACTTC. Encoded protein: CASSNDRTLYF.

CDR3 protein: CASSQTSGGSSYNEQFF. The CDR3 DNA sequence: TGTGCCAGCAGCCAGACTAGCGGGGGGAGCTCCTACAATGAGCAGTTCTTC. The chain is built from TRBV7-9 and TRBJ2-1, with 13 positions matching TRBD2. This CDR3 has 17 amino acids. V trimming: 5 bases; J trimming: 0 bases; junction bases outside the gene matches: 4. Per germline, CDR1 SEHNR and CDR2 FQNEAQ (reference sequence).

This clonotype is judged medium-sized. The chain joins TRBV25-1 to TRBJ1-6; no reliable D call. The CDR3 covers 13 residues. V was cut by 5 bases and J by 6 bases, with 8 bases left in between. Per germline, CDR1 MGHDK and CDR2 SYGVNS. The CDR3 DNA sequence: TGTGCCAGCAGTCAACTCGGTAATTCACCCCTCCACTTT. Residues: CASSQLGNSPLHF. The full variable domain, in which reference TRBV25-1 and TRBJ1-6 provide the parts outside the CDR3, is EADIYQTPRYLVIGTGKKITLECSQTMGHDKMYWYQQDPGMELHLIHYSYGVNSTEKGDLSSESTVSRIRTEHFPLTLESARPSHTSQYLCASSQLGNSPLHFGNGTRLTVT.

Comment on this clonotype: This may be a read error, as it is one base from a much larger clone. The rearrangement joins TRBV27 to TRBJ2-7; D possibly matches TRBD1 or TRBD2 (5 bases each). Trimming removed 10 bases from V and 2 bases from J, with 12 bases in between. This CDR3 has 12 residues. CDR1 and CDR2 from the germline V gene are MNHEY and SMNVEV (reference sequence). The CDR3 DNA sequence: TGTGCCACCGGGGACCGAGCCTACGAGCAGTACTTC. Protein sequence: CATGDRAYEQYF.

By its share, this clonotype is medium-sized. This chain uses TRBV7-8 with TRBJ1-1, with D tentatively TRBD1 (5 bases). CDR1 and CDR2 (germline): SGHVS, FQNEAQ. V dropped 2 bases and J dropped 5 bases, with 15 bases sitting between them. The CDR3 length is 15 residues. The CDR3 DNA is TGTGCCAGCAGCTTACGGTACGGTGGGGGAACTGAAGCTTTCTTT. Translating gives CASSLRYGGGTEAFF.

This clonotype is labeled as medium-sized. This chain uses TRBV20-1 with TRBJ1-3, with D perhaps TRBD1 (5 bases). The CDR3 covers 15 residues. Trimming left V 5 bases short and J 1 base short, with 15 bases between. Per germline, CDR1 DFQATT and CDR2 SNEGSKA (reference sequence). The CDR3 here is CSASTGVVSGNTIYF. In DNA form, the CDR3 reads TGCAGTGCTTCCACGGGGGTTGTTTCTGGAAACACCATATATTTT.

This clonotype has a count of ten or more. The CDR3 protein is CASSFTGEDGYTF. Written as DNA, the CDR3 is TGTGCCAGCAGTTTCACCGGGGAGGATGGCTACACCTTC. The chain combines TRBV6-6 with TRBJ1-2, with D uncertain. V was trimmed by 4 bases and J by 6 bases, leaving 12 bases between them. Germline loops: CDR1 MNHNY, CDR2 SVGAGI (reference sequence). CDR3 size: 13 residues.

The gene calls are TRBV9 and TRBJ2-4, with 7 bases matching TRBD2. This CDR3 has 16 residues. The J segment lost 1 base and the V segment lost 7 bases, leaving 11 bases of the junction unmatched. Germline assignment: CDR1 SGDLS and CDR2 YYNGEE. The chain's CDR3 is CASRTTSKVAKNIQYF. The CDR3 region has the DNA TGTGCCAGCCGAACGACTAGCAAGGTTGCCAAAAACATTCAGTACTTC. Full variable domain (rest looked up from reference TRBV9 and TRBJ2-4): DSGVTQTPKHLITATGQRVTLRCSPRSGDLSVYWYQQSLDQGLQFLIQYYNGEERAKGNILERFSAQQFPDLHSELNLSSLELGDSALYFCASRTTSKVAKNIQYFGAGTRLSVL.

This clonotype has a count of ten or more. This chain uses TRBV7-3 with TRBJ2-1; 9 bases are a match to TRBD2. The CDR3 is made up of 16 amino acids. The V gene end was trimmed by 5 bases and the J gene end by 6 bases; junction bases not matched to a gene: 11. Germline V gives CDR1 SGHTA, CDR2 FQGTGA. The DNA for the CDR3 is TGTGCCAGCAGCCCGAAAAGTACTAGCGGGCCCAATGAGCAGTTCTTC. Its translation is CASSPKSTSGPNEQFF.

This clonotype was observed many times. The rearrangement joins TRBV11-2 to TRBJ2-1; 9 bases map to TRBD2. CDR3 length equals 16 residues. Germline values: CDR1 SGHAT, CDR2 FQNNGV. The J segment lost 4 bases and the V segment lost 2 bases, leaving 6 bases of the junction unmatched. As DNA, the CDR3 is TGTGCCAGCAGCTTATCCATAGCGGGGGTTTACAATGAGCAGTTCTTC. Residues: CASSLSIAGVYNEQFF.

This clonotype was counted between two and nine times. The chain carries TRBV7-2 and TRBJ1-1; D not certain. Germline-derived CDR1 and CDR2 are SGHTA and FQGNSA. The CDR3 has 15 amino acids. V lost 0 bases, J lost 4 bases, and 12 bases lay in between. This chain's CDR3 is CASSLASVGSTEAFF. The CDR3 region has the DNA TGTGCCAGCAGCTTAGCGAGTGTGGGGAGCACTGAAGCTTTCTTT.

This clonotype is medium-sized in the sample. The chain links TRBV4-1 to TRBJ1-5, with D tentatively TRBD1 (5 bases). CDR1 is MGHRA, CDR2 YSYEKL, per germline. There are 17 residues in the CDR3. The V end was cut by 0 bases, the J end by 1 base, with 13 bases between. The CDR3 loop reads CASSQDRRGPSNQPQHF. CDR3 sequence (DNA): TGCGCCAGCAGCCAAGATCGGCGGGGACCCAGCAATCAGCCCCAGCATTTT.